This T cell receptor beta chain came from a study of blood T cell repertoires in COVID-19. Study-level background: T cells, B-cell-depleted T cells, or PBMCs provided the cDNA or gDNA that served as material.

The ends lost 10 bases at V and 2 bases at J; junction bases unmatched: 15. Germline assignment: CDR1 KGHSH and CDR2 LQKENI. The CDR3 covers 16 residues. Only in-frame clones appear in the TCRdb table, and some are missing; sequencing was by immunoSEQ multiplex PCR. The sample has 150,000 to 200,000 clones; 90% are singletons. The sequence was collected from a man aged 45-60 years with acute or convalescent COVID-19. The sample consisted of peripheral blood. The V and J genes are TRBV18 and TRBJ2-3, with 7 positions matching TRBD1. CDR3 coding DNA: TGTGCCACCGTCAGGGGGACACCACCATCCACAGATACGCAGTATTTT. Translation gives CATVRGTPPSTDTQYF.